This T cell receptor beta chain was identified in a study of blood T cell repertoires in COVID-19. Study information: Sample material is recorded as cDNA or gDNA derived from T cells, B-cell-depleted T cells, or PBMCs.

Germline V gives CDR1 MRHNA, CDR2 SNTAGT. The ends lost 2 bases at V and 4 bases at J; junction bases unmatched: 7. This CDR3 region has 16 residues. Original analysis: It was from reference gene primer amplification that nucleated cell counts were estimated. Sequencing was performed with immunoSEQ multiplex PCR; in TCRdb, only in-frame clones are kept and a portion is missing. V, J and clone size were drawn from that table, and D and trimming were deduced from the DNA. In the table there are some 230,000 clones, 70% to 85% of which are singletons. The study drew participants aged roughly 18 to 95 years from roughly 25 US areas. All recovered Cohort 3 donors got two negative PCRs, got clearance, or saw symptom resolution.

This receptor was taken from a man aged 40-50 years who had recovered from COVID-19. Sample: PBMCs or T cells enriched from blood (not recorded which). J is TRBJ1-4 and V is TRBV6-4; 7 nucleotides line up with TRBD1. CDR3 in amino acids: CASSDPRQGSNEKLFF. CDR3 DNA: TGTGCCAGCAGTGACCCCCGACAGGGTAGTAATGAAAAACTGTTTTTT.